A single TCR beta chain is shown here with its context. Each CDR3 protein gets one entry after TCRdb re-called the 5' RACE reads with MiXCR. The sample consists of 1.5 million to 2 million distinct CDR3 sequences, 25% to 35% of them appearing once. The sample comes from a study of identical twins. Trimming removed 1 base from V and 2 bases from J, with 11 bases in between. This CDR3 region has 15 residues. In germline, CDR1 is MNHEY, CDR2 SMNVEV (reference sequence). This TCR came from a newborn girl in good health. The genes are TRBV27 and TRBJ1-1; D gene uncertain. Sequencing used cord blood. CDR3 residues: CASSLWSGVNTEAFF. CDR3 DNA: TGTGCCAGCAGTTTATGGTCCGGGGTCAACACTGAAGCTTTCTTT.